This TCR beta chain was identified during a study of spatial heterogeneity in lung cancer. TCRdb itself ran the 5' RACE reads through MiXCR, one entry per CDR3 protein. The data show about 90,000 distinct CDR3 sequences, roughly 8.7% seen once. Time point denoted: sample taken at primary tumor resection. TCRs were sequenced from unsorted whole RNA of tumor, nontumor lung or PBMC. The CDR3 is 13 residues long. V was clipped by 4 bases and J by 8 bases, with 17 bases between them. Germline loops: CDR1 SQVTM, CDR2 ANQGSEA. The table lists this clonotype with many counts. The source material was PBMCs, sampled at surgery. This receptor was obtained from a male donor with early-stage non-small cell lung cancer. The chain has TRBV29-1 and TRBJ1-2; D gene uncertain. The CDR3, as DNA: TGCAGCGTTGTTCCCGGCCCACTGGAGGGCTACACCTTC. Residues: CSVVPGPLEGYTF. Filled out from reference TRBV29-1 and TRBJ1-2, the complete variable domain reads SAVISQKPSRDICQRGTSLTIQCQVDSQVTMMFWYRQQPGQSLTLIATANQGSEATYESGFVIDKFPISRPNLTFSTLTVSNMSPEDSSIYLCSVVPGPLEGYTFGSGTRLTVV.